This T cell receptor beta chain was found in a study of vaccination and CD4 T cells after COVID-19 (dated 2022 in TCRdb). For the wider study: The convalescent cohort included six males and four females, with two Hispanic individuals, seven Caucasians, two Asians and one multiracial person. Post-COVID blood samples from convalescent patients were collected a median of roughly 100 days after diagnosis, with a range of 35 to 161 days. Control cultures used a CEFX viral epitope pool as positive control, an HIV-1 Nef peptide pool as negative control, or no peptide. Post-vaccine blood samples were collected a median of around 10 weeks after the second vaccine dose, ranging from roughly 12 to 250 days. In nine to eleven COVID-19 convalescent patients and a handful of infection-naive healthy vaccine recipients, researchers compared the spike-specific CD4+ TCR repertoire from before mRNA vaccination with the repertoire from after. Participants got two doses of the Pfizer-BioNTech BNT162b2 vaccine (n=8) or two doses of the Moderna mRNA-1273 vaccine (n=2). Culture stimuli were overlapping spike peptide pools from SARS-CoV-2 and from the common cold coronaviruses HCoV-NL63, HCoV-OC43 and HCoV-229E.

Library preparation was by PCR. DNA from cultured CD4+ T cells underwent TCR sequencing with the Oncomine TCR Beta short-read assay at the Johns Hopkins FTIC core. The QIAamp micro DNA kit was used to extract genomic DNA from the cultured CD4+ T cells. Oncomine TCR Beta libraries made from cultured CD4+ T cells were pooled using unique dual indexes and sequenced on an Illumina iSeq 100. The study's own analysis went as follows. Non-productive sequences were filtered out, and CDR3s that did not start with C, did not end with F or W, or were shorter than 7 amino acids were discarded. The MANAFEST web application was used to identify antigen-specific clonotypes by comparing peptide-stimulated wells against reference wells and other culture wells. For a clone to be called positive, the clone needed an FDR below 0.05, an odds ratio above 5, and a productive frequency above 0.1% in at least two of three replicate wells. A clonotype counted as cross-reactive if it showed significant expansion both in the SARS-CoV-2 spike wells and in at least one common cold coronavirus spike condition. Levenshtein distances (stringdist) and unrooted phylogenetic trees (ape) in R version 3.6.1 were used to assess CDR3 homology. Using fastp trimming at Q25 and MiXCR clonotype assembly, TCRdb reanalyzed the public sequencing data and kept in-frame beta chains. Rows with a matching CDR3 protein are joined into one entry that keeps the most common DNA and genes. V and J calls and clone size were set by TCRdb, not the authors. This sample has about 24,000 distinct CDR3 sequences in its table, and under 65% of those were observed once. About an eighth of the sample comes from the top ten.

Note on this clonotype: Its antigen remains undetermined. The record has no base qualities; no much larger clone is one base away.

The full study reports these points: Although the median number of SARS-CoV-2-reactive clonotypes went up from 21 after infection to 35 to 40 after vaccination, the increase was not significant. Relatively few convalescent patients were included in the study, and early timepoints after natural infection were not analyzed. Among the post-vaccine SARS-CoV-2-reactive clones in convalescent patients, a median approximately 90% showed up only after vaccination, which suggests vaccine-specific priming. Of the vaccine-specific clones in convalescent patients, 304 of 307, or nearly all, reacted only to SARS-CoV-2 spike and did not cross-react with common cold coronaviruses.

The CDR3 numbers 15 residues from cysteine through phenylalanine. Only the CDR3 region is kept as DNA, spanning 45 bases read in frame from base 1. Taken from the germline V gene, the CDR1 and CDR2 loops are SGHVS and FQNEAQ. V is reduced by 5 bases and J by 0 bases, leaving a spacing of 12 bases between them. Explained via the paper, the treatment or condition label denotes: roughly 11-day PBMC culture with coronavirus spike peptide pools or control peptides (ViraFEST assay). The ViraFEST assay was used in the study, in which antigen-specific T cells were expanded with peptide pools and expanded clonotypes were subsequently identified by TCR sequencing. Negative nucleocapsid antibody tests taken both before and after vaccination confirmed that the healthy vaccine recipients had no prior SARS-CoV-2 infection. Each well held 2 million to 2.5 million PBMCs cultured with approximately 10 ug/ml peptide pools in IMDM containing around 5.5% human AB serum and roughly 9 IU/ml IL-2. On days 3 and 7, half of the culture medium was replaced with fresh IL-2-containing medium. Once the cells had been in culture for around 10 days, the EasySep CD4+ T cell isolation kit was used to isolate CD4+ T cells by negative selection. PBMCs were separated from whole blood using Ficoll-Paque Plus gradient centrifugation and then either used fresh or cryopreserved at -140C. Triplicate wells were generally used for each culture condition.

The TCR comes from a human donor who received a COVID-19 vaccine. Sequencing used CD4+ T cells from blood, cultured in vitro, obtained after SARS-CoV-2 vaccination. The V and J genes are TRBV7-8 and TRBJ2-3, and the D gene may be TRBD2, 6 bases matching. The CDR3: CASSRSGTSTDTQYF. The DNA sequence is TGTGCCAGCAGCCGATCCGGGACTAGCACAGATACGCAGTATTTT.